These 23 T cell receptor beta chains came from one sample sequenced in a study of blood T cell repertoires in COVID-19. Method: immunoSEQ multiplex PCR; TCRdb's copy keeps in-frame clones and lacks some. The sample carries around 200,000 clones, approximately 81% recorded once. What was sequenced was peripheral blood. Receptors originate from a woman of 80 years or more with acute or convalescent COVID-19.

This chain uses TRBV2 with TRBJ1-5; 7 bases agree with TRBD1. CDR3 length: 13 residues. The germline V gene has CDR1 SNHLY and CDR2 FYNNEI. After removal of 4 bases from V and 4 bases from J, the junction contained 1 base not matched to a gene. The CDR3 coding sequence is TGTGCCAGCAGTGGGGACAGTAATCAGCCCCAGCATTTT. This translates into CASSGDSNQPQHF.

The CDR3 DNA reads TGCGCCAGCAGCTTGGGGGTAGCGGGAGCCACGCAGTATTTT. Protein: CASSLGVAGATQYF. The V call is TRBV5-1, the J call TRBJ2-3, with TRBD2 matching 9 bases. The germline V gene has CDR1 SGHRS and CDR2 YFSETQ. V trimming: 0 bases; J trimming: 9 bases; junction bases outside the gene matches: 5. The CDR3 loop spans 14 amino acids.

Only one count was recorded for this clone. The J gene is TRBJ2-5, the V gene TRBV5-4; a weak D match, TRBD1 (6 bases). V lost 3 bases, J lost 3 bases, and 18 bases lay in between. CDR1 SGHNT and CDR2 YYREEE come from the germline V gene (reference sequence). The CDR3 spans 16 residues. CDR3 residues: CASSYTGLGSKETQYF. The DNA for the CDR3 is TGTGCCAGCAGCTATACAGGGTTGGGGTCCAAAGAGACCCAGTACTTC.

The chain recombines TRBV28 with TRBJ2-1, with 16 bases matching TRBD2. Germline V lookup: CDR1 MDHEN, CDR2 SYDVKM. V shed 6 bases, J shed 12 bases, and the junction held 11 bases outside the gene matches. CDR3 length equals 16 residues. The CDR3 loop reads CASRLLSGLAGGMQFF. The CDR3 region has the DNA TGTGCCAGCAGGCTGCTTTCGGGACTAGCGGGAGGGATGCAGTTCTTC. The full variable domain, completed using reference TRBV28 and TRBJ2-1, is DVKVTQSSRYLVKRTGEKVFLECVQDMDHENMFWYRQDPGLGLRLIYFSYDVKMKEKGDIPEGYSVSREKKERFSLILESASTNQTSMYLCASRLLSGLAGGMQFFGPGTRLTVL.

This clone was detected once. In nucleotides, the CDR3 is TGTGCCAGCAGCCAAGACCAGGGACTAGAAAATGAGCAGTTCTTC. This codes for CASSQDQGLENEQFF. The rearrangement links TRBV3-1 (or the pseudogene TRBV3-2) to TRBJ2-1, with TRBD2 identical over 8 bases. The V and J ends lost 0 bases and 7 bases, in that order; junction bases with no gene match: 5. The CDR3 has 15 residues. Germline loops: CDR1 LGHDT, CDR2 YNNKEL (reference sequence).

The rearrangement uses TRBV6-1 and TRBJ2-1; TRBD2 matches 9 bases. CDR3 length equals 15 residues. Trimming removed 3 bases from V and 2 bases from J; junction bases left unmatched: 2. Per germline, CDR1 MNHNS and CDR2 SASEGT. CDR3 sequence reads: CASSDAGGPYNEQFF. CDR3 bases: TGTGCCAGCAGTGACGCGGGGGGGCCCTACAATGAGCAGTTCTTC.

This clone was observed once. V and J are TRBV9 and TRBJ1-6; D uncertain. The CDR3 runs 15 residues. Germline V gene data show CDR1 as SGDLS and CDR2 as YYNGEE. V was clipped by 0 bases and J by 7 bases, with 11 bases between them. CDR3 region: CASSVDSGSNSPLHF. CDR3 coding DNA: TGTGCCAGCAGCGTAGATTCAGGCTCCAATTCACCCCTCCACTTT.

The chain joins TRBV30 to TRBJ2-7; a possible D gene is TRBD2 (7 bases). This CDR3 has 14 amino acids. Germline assignment: CDR1 GTSNPN and CDR2 SVGIG (reference sequence). Trimming pared 4 bases from V and 3 bases from J, leaving 16 bases between. CDR3 in DNA: TGTGCCTGGACCCCGGGGGGCGGAATCTACGAGCAGTACTTC. This codes for CAWTPGGGIYEQYF.

The chain couples TRBV9 to TRBJ1-4; 10 bases fit TRBD1. Germline values: CDR1 SGDLS, CDR2 YYNGEE. The V and J ends lost 4 bases and 7 bases, in that order; junction bases with no gene match: 7. The CDR3 is 15 amino acids. The CDR3 bases are TGTGCCAGCAGCCCCCGACAGGGGGCGTTTGAAAAACTGTTTTTT. Its translation is CASSPRQGAFEKLFF.

The chain combines TRBV3-1 (or the pseudogene TRBV3-2) with TRBJ2-5; D perhaps matches TRBD2 (6 bases). The CDR3 runs to 13 residues. The V gene's germline CDR1 is LGHDT and CDR2 YNNKEL (reference sequence). Deletions cut 3 bases from V and 6 bases from J, with 11 bases between. DNA of the CDR3: TGTGCCAGCAGCCACGGGGGAGCACAGACCCAGTACTTC. It encodes CASSHGGAQTQYF.

V and J are TRBV6-2 or TRBV6-3 and TRBJ2-7; D perhaps matches TRBD2 (6 bases). The CDR3 contains 14 residues. V gave up 6 bases and J gave up 4 bases, with 16 bases separating them. CDR1 and CDR2 (germline): MNHEY, SVGEGT. The CDR3 reads CASSELTEGYEQYF. The DNA for the CDR3 is TGTGCCAGCAGCGAGCTGACGGAGGGGTACGAGCAGTACTTC.

The V call is TRBV5-1, the J call TRBJ2-7; TRBD2 aligns across 10 bases. CDR1 and CDR2 (germline): SGHRS, YFSETQ. The junction had 9 bases not matched to a gene; V was cut back by 1 base and J by 2 bases. The CDR3 totals 17 residues. This CDR3 reads CASSLNSGGPQTYEQYF. The DNA for the CDR3 is TGCGCCAGCAGCTTGAATAGCGGGGGGCCTCAGACCTACGAGCAGTACTTC.

The chain couples TRBV20-1 to TRBJ1-1; D is undetermined. CDR1 and CDR2 from the germline V gene are DFQATT and SNEGSKA (reference sequence). The V end lost 5 bases, the J end lost 4 bases, and 8 bases lay between the germline ends. CDR3 length equals 11 residues. The CDR3 DNA is TGCAGTGCTGCCCGTAGCACTGAAGCTTTCTTT. This codes for CSAARSTEAFF.

The chain couples TRBV5-1 to TRBJ2-3; D is ambiguous. V was cut by 2 bases and J by 0 bases, with 13 bases left in between. Germline assignment: CDR1 SGHRS and CDR2 YFSETQ. The CDR3 length is 16 residues. CDR3 amino acids: CASSFEVGRSTDTQYF. The CDR3 nucleotides are TGCGCCAGCAGCTTCGAGGTCGGCCGGAGCACAGATACGCAGTATTTT.

This clone was seen ten or more times. The chain is built from TRBV7-8 and TRBJ1-6; TRBD1 matches at 7 bases. The germline V gene has CDR1 SGHVS and CDR2 FQNEAQ. This CDR3 is built from 17 residues. V trimming: 5 bases; J trimming: 5 bases; junction bases outside the gene matches: 12. The chain's CDR3 is CASSPYRDSINNSPLHF. CDR3 sequence (DNA): TGTGCCAGCAGCCCATACCGGGACAGCATTAATAATTCACCCCTCCACTTT.

The CDR3 reads CASSPARDRGSNYGYTF. The CDR3 nucleotides are TGTGCCAGCAGCCCCGCCCGGGACAGGGGTTCTAACTATGGCTACACCTTC. The chain employs TRBV9 and TRBJ1-2; 10 bases match TRBD1. Germline V gives CDR1 SGDLS, CDR2 YYNGEE. V shed 4 bases and J 0 bases; nucleotides not matched to a gene: 9. CDR3 length: 17 residues.

V is TRBV7-8 and J is TRBJ1-2, with a possible D match to TRBD1 (6 bases). Per germline, CDR1 SGHVS and CDR2 FQNEAQ. Trimming pared 3 bases from V and 4 bases from J, leaving 15 bases between. The CDR3 is made up of 15 amino acids. The CDR3 DNA reads as TGTGCCAGCAGCTTGAAGGGGGGGGTCGGCTATGGCTACACCTTC. It translates to CASSLKGGVGYGYTF.

The chain combines TRBV27 with TRBJ2-1; 10 bases are a match to TRBD1. Germline-derived CDR1 and CDR2 are MNHEY and SMNVEV (reference sequence). V was pared by 0 bases and J by 4 bases, with 3 bases of the junction left unmatched. CDR3 length: 16 residues. CDR3 nucleotide sequence: TGTGCCAGCAGTTTATCGGGGACAGGGGCATACAATGAGCAGTTCTTC. Translation gives CASSLSGTGAYNEQFF.

This clone turned up a few times. This rearrangement joins TRBV7-9 to TRBJ1-1, with 8 bases that match TRBD1. Germline CDR1 reads SEHNR; CDR2 reads FQNEAQ (reference sequence). This CDR3 spans 15 amino acids. The V and J ends lost 6 bases and 1 base, in that order; junction bases with no gene match: 7. The CDR3 is CASRLRQGSNTEAFF. In nucleotides, the CDR3 is TGTGCCAGCAGACTCAGACAGGGGTCGAACACTGAAGCTTTCTTT.

The gene calls are TRBV12-3 or TRBV12-4 and TRBJ1-2; D is unresolved. Trimming removed 3 bases from V and 8 bases from J, with 7 bases in between. The CDR3 sequence is 11 residues long. Here the CDR3 DNA reads TGTGCCAGCAGTTTGGGAGGGGGCTACACCTTC. Translation gives CASSLGGGYTF.

This clone was counted a single time. CDR3 loop: CASSSQGTQYF. The CDR3 DNA follows: TGTGCCAGCAGCTCCCAGGGGACCCAGTACTTC. The gene calls are TRBV11-3 and TRBJ2-5; possibly TRBD1 for D (5 bases). The CDR3 is 11 residues long. The germline V gene has CDR1 SGHNT and CDR2 YENEEA. V was trimmed by 4 bases and J by 7 bases, leaving 7 bases between them.

The genes are TRBV5-1 and TRBJ2-3; TRBD2 is a possible D gene (6 bases). The CDR3 is made up of 14 amino acids. Trimming stripped 3 bases from V and 5 bases from J, with 13 bases between. Germline CDR1 is SGHRS and CDR2 is YFSETQ. The CDR3: CASSSSGDRDTQYF. The CDR3 region has the DNA TGCGCCAGCAGCTCCTCGGGGGACCGAGATACGCAGTATTTT.

This sequence joins TRBV24-1 and TRBJ2-5, with D maybe TRBD2 (6 bases). The CDR3 runs 15 residues. The germline gives CDR1 KGHDR, CDR2 SFDVKD. Trimming removed 5 bases from V and 1 base from J, with 13 bases in between. CDR3: CATSGLADGQETQYF. The DNA of the CDR3 is TGTGCCACCAGTGGGTTAGCGGATGGCCAAGAGACCCAGTACTTC.